The sequence of this T cell receptor beta chain was determined in a study of cytomegalovirus exposure and HLA in healthy donors. The table lists this clone with a count of one. Antigen specificity is unknown. Use of 60 Vbeta and 13 Jbeta primers characterized the PCR. Measured with immunoSEQ multiplex PCR; TCRdb has only the in-frame clones, and not every one. This table holds some 99,000 clones, 69% found once. Study findings and constraints: It was only CMV serostatus that was available as immune exposure information. Investigators reported around 150 TCR beta chains as tied to cytomegalovirus.

The ends lost 2 bases at V and 6 bases at J; junction bases unmatched: 3. CDR1 is SGHAT, CDR2 FQNNGV, per germline. CDR3 length: 13 residues. The sequenced sample was PBMCs. This rearrangement joins TRBV11-2 to TRBJ1-1; 7 positions match TRBD1. The TCR originated in a woman aged 65 to 85 in good health and CMV-seropositive. CDR3 coding DNA: TGTGCCAGCAGCTTATTCCAGGGGGCTGAAGCTTTCTTT. This encodes CASSLFQGAEAFF. The full variable domain, in which reference TRBV11-2 and TRBJ1-1 provide the parts outside the CDR3, is EAGVAQSPRYKIIEKRQSVAFWCNPISGHATLYWYQQILGQGPKLLIQFQNNGVVDDSQLPKDRFSAERLKGVDSTLKIQPAKLEDSAVYLCASSLFQGAEAFFGQGTRLTVV.